The sequence of this T cell receptor beta chain was determined in a study of cytomegalovirus exposure and HLA in healthy donors. Findings of the study overall: TCR beta sequences reportedly predicted most subjects' HLA-A and HLA-B alleles accurately. An analysis that came later showed most CMV-associated TCR beta chains appearing HLA-restricted.

CDR3 length: 17 residues. Germline CDR1 and CDR2: MDHEN and SYDVKM. Trimming took off 6 bases at V and 3 bases at J, with 21 bases between the two ends. In regard to this clone: The antigen remains unidentified.

Use of 60 Vbeta and 13 Jbeta primers characterized the PCR. The assay was immunoSEQ multiplex PCR, and TCRdb's table has in-frame clones only and misses some. The sample contains around 130,000 clones, around 74% of which appear only once. The sequence came from a man aged 30-40 years in good health and CMV-seronegative. This chain links TRBV28 with TRBJ2-1, with D possibly being TRBD1 (6 bases). The specimen was PBMCs. For the CDR3, the DNA is TGTGCCAGCAGATACAGGCAGGGGACCGCTATCTACAATGAGCAGTTCTTC. Amino acid sequence: CASRYRQGTAIYNEQFF.